This TCR beta chain appears in the sequencing data of a study of OX40 agonist ivuxolimab in advanced cancers. Study summary: Partial responses were achieved by three patients, of whom one had hepatocellular carcinoma and two had cutaneous melanoma.

From germline, CDR1 is SEHNR and CDR2 FQNEAQ (reference sequence). V dropped 5 bases and J dropped 0 bases, with 8 bases sitting between them. The CDR3 runs to 14 residues. This table comes from immunoSEQ multiplex PCR, and its TCRdb copy is limited to in-frame clones, with some not included. The table has 35,000 to 45,000 clones, approximately 89% seen once. This receptor was identified in an adult with an advanced solid tumor such as melanoma, head and neck, liver or kidney cancer. J is TRBJ1-3 and V is TRBV7-9; D unclear. The sequences come from CD4+ or CD8+ T cells sorted from blood, collected in a trial of the OX40 agonist ivuxolimab. CDR3 DNA: TGTGCCAGCAGCATGACCAACTCTGGAAACACCATATATTTT. This translates into CASSMTNSGNTIYF.